Shown below are 23 T cell receptor beta chains from a single sample sequenced in a study of cytomegalovirus exposure and HLA in healthy donors. Use of 60 Vbeta and 13 Jbeta primers characterized the PCR. Here immunoSEQ multiplex PCR was the method, and the copy in TCRdb shows in-frame clones only, minus some. This sample yields about 250,000 clones, of which about 90% are seen a single time; about 1.8% belongs to the top ten. Sequenced: PBMCs. These TCRs come from a girl aged 2 to 9 in good health and CMV-seronegative.

The chain combines TRBV7-9 with TRBJ1-1; possible D gene TRBD1, 5 bases. V was pared by 8 bases and J by 0 bases, with 19 bases between. Germline V gene sequence: CDR1 SEHNR, CDR2 FQNEAQ (reference sequence). CDR3 length: 16 residues. This chain's CDR3 is CASSVQGLNLNTEAFF. CDR3 DNA sequence: TGTGCCAGCTCAGTGCAGGGCTTGAATTTGAACACTGAAGCTTTCTTT.

This sequence joins TRBV13 and TRBJ1-1; 9 positions agree with TRBD1. The CDR3 length is 14 residues. Germline V CDR1 and CDR2: PRHDT, FYEKMQ (reference sequence). V was clipped by 5 bases and J by 5 bases; unmatched bases: 6. CDR3 DNA: TGTGCCAGCAGCCGGACAGGGGCGGGAACTGAAGCTTTCTTT. It specifies CASSRTGAGTEAFF.

The chain is built from TRBV5-4 and TRBJ1-1; D is ambiguous. Germline V CDR1 and CDR2: SGHNT, YYREEE (reference sequence). The CDR3 has 12 residues. V was pared by 6 bases and J by 4 bases, with 10 bases between. The CDR3 reads CASTRESTEAFF. In DNA, the CDR3 is TGTGCCAGCACCCGAGAGAGCACTGAAGCTTTCTTT.

The chain uses TRBV5-6 and TRBJ2-1; D gene unclear. The CDR3 has 15 amino acids. Per the germline V gene, CDR1 is SGHDT and CDR2 is YYEEEE. Trimming stripped 4 bases from V and 9 bases from J, with 20 bases between. DNA of the CDR3: TGTGCCAGCAGCCCCCCGGAGTTCCATCCGGGTGAGCAGTTCTTC. This translates into CASSPPEFHPGEQFF. Together with reference TRBV5-6 and TRBJ2-1, the CDR3 gives the full variable domain: DAGVTQSPTHLIKTRGQQVTLRCSPKSGHDTVSWYQQALGQGPQFIFQYYEEEERQRGNFPDRFSGHQFPNYSSELNVNALLLGDSALYLCASSPPEFHPGEQFFGPGTRLTVL.

The chain employs TRBV5-4 and TRBJ2-1; 15 nucleotides match TRBD2. The CDR3 is 18 residues long. J was trimmed by 6 bases and V by 4 bases; bases with no gene match: 11. Germline V CDR1 and CDR2: SGHNT, YYREEE (reference sequence). The CDR3 here is CASSPGLAGGPASNEQFF. In DNA form, the CDR3 reads TGTGCCAGCAGCCCGGGACTAGCGGGAGGCCCAGCCTCCAATGAGCAGTTCTTC.

The gene calls are TRBV14 and TRBJ2-2; 11 positions agree with TRBD2. Germline lookup yields CDR1 SGHDN and CDR2 FVKESK. The V gene end was trimmed by 3 bases and the J gene end by 0 bases; junction bases not matched to a gene: 6. This CDR3 is built from 18 residues. The CDR3 nucleotides read TGTGCCAGCAGCCAGGGGCTAGCGGGGGGACCGAACACCGGGGAGCTGTTTTTT. It yields the protein CASSQGLAGGPNTGELFF.

This rearrangement joins TRBV5-6 to TRBJ2-1, with D possibly TRBD2 on 5 matching bases. Germline CDR1 and CDR2: SGHDT and YYEEEE. V was shortened by 0 bases and J by 6 bases, with 7 bases between the two germline ends. This CDR3 has 13 amino acids. Written as DNA, the CDR3 is TGTGCCAGCAGCTTGGTGCGGGCCAATGAGCAGTTCTTC. Residues: CASSLVRANEQFF.

The chain uses TRBV7-2 and TRBJ2-7; 7 nucleotides match TRBD2. CDR1 and CDR2 from the germline V gene are SGHTA and FQGNSA. The CDR3 is 16 amino acids. Trimming at V came to 1 base and at J to 7 bases, leaving 13 bases not matched to a gene. CDR3 coding DNA: TGTGCCAGCAGCTTAGTCTTGCGATGGGGGGGGAGGGAGCAGTACTTC. This encodes CASSLVLRWGGREQYF.

This clone was recorded a few times. V is TRBV7-7 and J is TRBJ2-5; 10 nucleotides align to TRBD2. The CDR3 has 18 amino acids. Germline CDR1 reads SSHAT; CDR2 reads FNYEAQ (reference sequence). The trim removed 0 bases at V and 1 base at J, leaving 8 bases unmatched. The CDR3 is CASSLARWTSGFQETQYF. CDR3 DNA: TGTGCCAGCAGCTTAGCCAGATGGACTAGCGGTTTCCAAGAGACCCAGTACTTC.

V usage is TRBV7-9 and J usage is TRBJ2-3, with 7 nucleotides matching TRBD2. Trimming cost V 1 base and J 3 bases; bases outside gene matches: 7. Germline V lookup: CDR1 SEHNR, CDR2 FQNEAQ (reference sequence). This CDR3 contains 16 residues. CDR3 protein: CASSLVASGKTDTQYF. The CDR3 nucleotides read TGTGCCAGCAGCTTAGTAGCTAGCGGAAAGACAGATACGCAGTATTTT.

The chain uses TRBV11-2 and TRBJ2-1, with D maybe TRBD1 (5 bases). The CDR3 length is 15 residues. Germline V gives CDR1 SGHAT, CDR2 FQNNGV. The V end was cut by 5 bases, the J end by 3 bases, with 14 bases between. CDR3 loop: CASSPPTDNYNEQFF. CDR3 bases: TGTGCCAGCAGCCCCCCCACGGACAACTACAATGAGCAGTTCTTC.

The gene calls are TRBV13 and TRBJ2-3, with TRBD2 matching 9 bases. Trimming took 5 bases from V and 10 from J; bases not matched to a gene: 22. Germline CDR1 reads PRHDT; CDR2 reads FYEKMQ (reference sequence). There are 18 residues in the CDR3. The CDR3 loop is CASSKLAGEVRFGDAQYF. The CDR3 DNA reads as TGTGCCAGCAGCAAGTTAGCGGGAGAGGTGAGGTTCGGGGATGCGCAGTATTTT. Full variable domain (missing parts from reference TRBV13 and TRBJ2-3): AAGVIQSPRHLIKEKRETATLKCYPIPRHDTVYWYQQGPGQDPQFLISFYEKMQSDKGSIPDRFSAQQFSDYHSELNMSSLELGDSALYFCASSKLAGEVRFGDAQYFGPGTRLTVL.

The V call is TRBV6-5, the J call TRBJ2-7, with a possible D match to TRBD1 (5 bases). V was trimmed by 0 bases and J by 3 bases, leaving 9 bases between them. CDR1 is MNHEY and CDR2 is SVGAGI in the germline V gene. The CDR3 consists of 14 residues. CDR3 region: CASSYSGHSYEQYF. CDR3 nucleotide sequence: TGTGCCAGCAGTTACTCGGGGCACAGCTACGAGCAGTACTTC.

This chain connects TRBV7-8 to TRBJ2-2, with 7 bases aligning to TRBD1. The CDR3 spans 14 residues. Germline assignment: CDR1 SGHVS and CDR2 FQNEAQ. With 6 bases clipped from V and 2 bases from J, the junction kept 3 bases outside the gene matches. The CDR3 here is CASSWDSNTGELFF. The CDR3 nucleotides are TGTGCCAGCAGTTGGGACAGCAACACCGGGGAGCTGTTTTTT.

J is TRBJ1-4 and V is TRBV27; 8 positions agree with TRBD1. From germline, CDR1 is MNHEY and CDR2 SMNVEV (reference sequence). The V and J ends lost 6 bases and 8 bases, in that order; junction bases with no gene match: 8. This CDR3 has 14 residues. The CDR3 sequence is CASRTGGSGEKLFF. In DNA, the CDR3 is TGTGCCAGCAGAACAGGGGGTTCAGGGGAAAAACTGTTTTTT.

This chain connects TRBV5-1 to TRBJ2-7; possible D gene TRBD1, 6 bases. CDR1 and CDR2 from the germline V gene are SGHRS and YFSETQ. V dropped 1 base and J dropped 5 bases, with 22 bases sitting between them. This CDR3 spans 17 amino acids. In DNA, the CDR3 is TGCGCCAGCAGCTTGTTTAAGGGGGAAGCCGGGCTCGACGAGCAGTACTTC. It translates to CASSLFKGEAGLDEQYF.

The chain recombines TRBV7-3 with TRBJ2-2; TRBD2 matches 10 bases. CDR1 SGHTA and CDR2 FQGTGA come from the germline V gene. The trim removed 2 bases at V and 2 bases at J, leaving 5 bases unmatched. This CDR3 contains 17 residues. The CDR3 reads CASSLGLAGVNTGELFF. The CDR3 DNA reads as TGTGCCAGCAGCTTAGGGCTAGCGGGGGTCAACACCGGGGAGCTGTTTTTT.

This chain's CDR3 is CASSPRTGEETQYF. The CDR3 region has the DNA TGTGCCAGCTCACCCCGGACAGGGGAAGAGACCCAGTACTTC. This sequence joins TRBV18 and TRBJ2-5; 9 bases fit TRBD1. In germline, CDR1 is KGHSH, CDR2 LQKENI. The CDR3 runs to 14 residues. Germline trimming cut 3 bases from V and 3 bases from J; bases unmatched to any gene: 2.

The genes are TRBV13 and TRBJ2-7; 9 bases line up with TRBD2. CDR3 length: 16 amino acids. Germline V CDR1 and CDR2: PRHDT, FYEKMQ (reference sequence). V was pared by 5 bases and J by 3 bases, with 11 bases of the junction left unmatched. CDR3: CASSPGEASGIYEQYF. The CDR3 DNA reads TGTGCCAGCAGCCCCGGTGAGGCTAGCGGGATCTACGAGCAGTACTTC.

CDR3 nucleotides: TGTGCCAGCAGTCCCAGGTCTAGCGGGGTGCGAGAGCAGTTCTTC. Protein sequence: CASSPRSSGVREQFF. The chain combines TRBV27 with TRBJ2-1, with TRBD2 identical over 9 bases. The CDR3 is 15 residues long. From germline, CDR1 is MNHEY and CDR2 SMNVEV (reference sequence). V was clipped by 5 bases and J by 10 bases; unmatched bases: 12.

The CDR3: CASGPRDRGYNEQFF. In DNA form, the CDR3 reads TGTGCCAGCGGACCCCGGGACAGGGGCTACAATGAGCAGTTCTTC. The chain is built from TRBV5-8 and TRBJ2-1, with 10 bases aligning to TRBD1. This CDR3 comprises 15 residues. The V and J ends lost 7 bases and 3 bases, in that order; junction bases with no gene match: 7. Germline-derived CDR1 and CDR2 are SGHTS and YDEGEE.

The chain links TRBV30 to TRBJ1-4, with a possible D match to TRBD1 (5 bases). The ends were cut back, 1 base at V and 3 bases at J, with 6 bases in the middle. Per the germline V gene, CDR1 is GTSNPN and CDR2 is SVGIG (reference sequence). The length of the CDR3 is 13 residues. Here the CDR3 DNA reads TGTGCCTGGAGTGCAGGGTCTAATGAAAAACTGTTTTTT. Translating gives CAWSAGSNEKLFF. Variable domain in full (rest from reference TRBV30 and TRBJ1-4): SQTIHQWPATLVQPVGSPLSLECTVEGTSNPNLYWYRQAAGRGLQLLFYSVGIGQISSEVPQNLSASRPQDRQFILSSKKLLLSDSGFYLCAWSAGSNEKLFFGSGTQLSVL.

This chain joins TRBV5-1 and TRBJ2-1; 7 nucleotides align to TRBD1. V shed 3 bases and J 6 bases; nucleotides not matched to a gene: 3. Germline lookup yields CDR1 SGHRS and CDR2 YFSETQ. The CDR3 spans 13 residues. CDR3 in amino acids: CASSWDSSNEQFF. DNA for the CDR3: TGCGCCAGCAGCTGGGACAGTAGCAATGAGCAGTTCTTC.